A single sample is the source of the 6 T cell receptor beta chains below, sequenced in a study of blood T cell repertoires in COVID-19. Profiling relied on immunoSEQ multiplex PCR, and the TCRdb table lists in-frame clones only, not all of them. The sample shows more than 120,000 clones, 84% of them seen only once. The sequenced sample was PBMCs or T cells enriched from blood (not recorded which). Receptors originate from a man aged 50 to 59 in a cohort exposed to, infected with or recovered from COVID-19 (not recorded which).

The rearrangement uses TRBV7-9 and TRBJ1-2; D might be TRBD1 (5 bases). The V end lost 5 bases, the J end lost 3 bases, and 28 bases lay between the germline ends. The germline V gene encodes CDR1 SEHNR and CDR2 FQNEAQ (reference sequence). The CDR3 contains 19 residues. CDR3 residues: CASSPQFPPGTGVYYGYTF. The CDR3, as DNA: TGTGCCAGCAGCCCGCAATTCCCCCCCGGGACGGGGGTTTACTATGGCTACACCTTC.

The chain uses TRBV14 and TRBJ1-1; D is possibly TRBD1 (6 bases). V shed 6 bases and J shed 4 bases, with 15 bases lying between them. Germline CDR1 and CDR2: SGHDN and FVKESK. CDR3 length equals 14 residues. DNA of the CDR3: TGTGCCAGCAGGATGCAGGGGCGAGGCACTGAAGCTTTCTTT. Its protein product is CASRMQGRGTEAFF. Together with reference TRBV14 and TRBJ1-1, the CDR3 gives the full variable domain: EAGVTQFPSHSVIEKGQTVTLRCDPISGHDNLYWYRRVMGKEIKFLLHFVKESKQDESGMPNNRFLAERTGGTYSTLKVQPAELEDSGVYFCASRMQGRGTEAFFGQGTRLTVV.

V usage is TRBV2 and J usage is TRBJ2-1; 10 bases are shared with TRBD2. This CDR3 has 16 residues. With V trimmed by 0 bases and J by 9 bases, 8 bases remained unmatched. Germline V CDR1 and CDR2: SNHLY, FYNNEI. CDR3 sequence reads: CASSEAGSGGAGEQFF. The CDR3 DNA follows: TGTGCCAGCAGTGAAGCGGGCAGCGGGGGGGCCGGTGAGCAGTTCTTC. The variable domain in full, with the rest retrieved from reference TRBV2 and TRBJ2-1, is EPEVTQTPSHQVTQMGQEVILRCVPISNHLYFYWYRQILGQKVEFLVSFYNNEISEKSEIFDDQFSVERPDGSNFTLKIRSTKLEDSAMYFCASSEAGSGGAGEQFFGPGTRLTVL.

This clone was counted between two and nine times. V is TRBV27 and J is TRBJ2-7, with 7 bases that match TRBD1. This CDR3 has 13 residues. The V gene end was trimmed by 10 bases and the J gene end by 0 bases; junction bases not matched to a gene: 6. The germline V gene has CDR1 MNHEY and CDR2 SMNVEV (reference sequence). CDR3 amino acids: CATATGSSYEQYF. CDR3 coding DNA: TGTGCCACCGCGACAGGGAGCTCCTACGAGCAGTACTTC.

This clone was detected only once. The chain joins TRBV19 to TRBJ1-1; D perhaps matches TRBD1 (5 bases). CDR3 length equals 15 residues. Trimming shortened V by 2 bases and J by 3 bases, and 13 bases separated the two germline ends. Germline values: CDR1 LNHDA, CDR2 SQIVND (reference sequence). Here the CDR3 reads CASSIQGSGYTEAFF. The CDR3 DNA sequence: TGTGCCAGTAGTATACAGGGCTCAGGCTACACTGAAGCTTTCTTT.

The V gene is TRBV6-5, the J gene TRBJ2-7; TRBD2 matches 14 bases. The trim removed 2 bases at V and 6 bases at J, leaving 3 bases unmatched. CDR3 length: 15 amino acids. CDR1 MNHEY and CDR2 SVGAGI come from the germline V gene. The DNA of the CDR3 is TGTGCCAGCAGTTACCCGGGACTAGCGGGGGCCGAGCAGTACTTC. This translates into CASSYPGLAGAEQYF.